The 17 T cell receptor beta chains in this list originate from one sample, sequenced in a study of T cell responses to AZD1222 COVID-19 vaccine. TCRdb keeps only in-frame clones here, not all; method: immunoSEQ multiplex PCR. The table lists about 140,000 clones, about 88% of them singletons. Source: peripheral blood, taken 28 days after the second AZD1222 dose. These TCRs come from an adult who received the AZD1222 COVID-19 vaccine.

This chain uses TRBV6-5 with TRBJ1-5; the D gene is possibly TRBD1 (5 bases). Trimming took 5 bases from V and 4 from J, leaving 15 bases between them. Germline values: CDR1 MNHEY, CDR2 SVGAGI. The CDR3 loop spans 15 amino acids. CDR3 region: CASSREQGINQPQHF. CDR3 sequence (DNA): TGTGCCAGCAGTCGGGAGCAGGGAATTAATCAGCCCCAGCATTTT.

This clone has just one count. The chain uses TRBV6-1 and TRBJ1-5, with D possibly being TRBD1 (5 bases). CDR1 MNHNS and CDR2 SASEGT come from the germline V gene. The CDR3 is 15 residues long. The V and J ends lost 2 bases and 3 bases respectively, with 11 bases between them. CDR3 DNA: TGTGCCAGCAGTGAAATTTGGGGGGACAATCAGCCCCAGCATTTT. Encoded protein: CASSEIWGDNQPQHF.

This clone was detected only once. This chain joins TRBV28 and TRBJ2-3; 8 positions match TRBD2. This CDR3 spans 16 amino acids. CDR1 and CDR2 (germline): MDHEN, SYDVKM. The trim removed 8 bases at V and 1 base at J, leaving 11 bases unmatched. The CDR3 nucleotides are TGTGCCAGCTTTACCGGGGGGGCTTCAGGCACAGATACGCAGTATTTT. As protein: CASFTGGASGTDTQYF.

The rearrangement joins TRBV14 to TRBJ1-2, with 7 bases fitting TRBD1. CDR1 and CDR2 (germline): SGHDN, FVKESK. V trimming: 4 bases; J trimming: 1 base; junction bases outside the gene matches: 3. The CDR3 extends over 14 amino acids. The CDR3 here is CASSPDRNNYGYTF. In nucleotides, the CDR3 is TGTGCCAGCAGCCCGGACAGGAATAACTATGGCTACACCTTC.

The CDR3 here is CATLEGGEDDNEQFF. DNA of the CDR3: TGTGCCACCCTTGAGGGAGGGGAGGACGACAATGAGCAGTTCTTC. This sequence joins TRBV6-8 and TRBJ2-1, with 7 bases that match TRBD2. Germline V gives CDR1 MNHGY, CDR2 SAAAGT. The CDR3 is 15 residues long. V trimming: 10 bases; J trimming: 5 bases; junction bases outside the gene matches: 14.

This rearrangement joins TRBV7-9 to TRBJ1-1, with TRBD1 matching over 8 bases. From germline, CDR1 is SEHNR and CDR2 FQNEAQ (reference sequence). The CDR3 sequence is 14 residues long. The ends lost 4 bases at V and 1 base at J; junction bases unmatched: 2. Here the CDR3 reads CASSSGGRNTEAFF. The DNA for the CDR3 is TGTGCCAGCAGCTCAGGGGGCAGGAACACTGAAGCTTTCTTT.

CDR3 bases: TGTGCCAGCAATCGACATGGGACAGGGGGAGAAAAACTGTTTTTT. Translating it yields CASNRHGTGGEKLFF. V gene TRBV27 combines with J gene TRBJ1-4; 11 nucleotides line up with TRBD1. J lost 8 bases, V lost 7 bases, and 9 bases had no gene match. The CDR3 sequence is 15 residues long. CDR1 and CDR2 (germline): MNHEY, SMNVEV (reference sequence).

V usage is TRBV6-5 and J usage is TRBJ2-7; maybe TRBD2 (5 bases). The CDR3 is made up of 11 amino acids. Germline CDR1 is MNHEY and CDR2 is SVGAGI. V was shortened by 11 bases and J by 5 bases, with 13 bases between the two germline ends. The DNA for the CDR3 is TGTGCCGCTCGAGGGTACGACGAGCAGTACTTC. It encodes CAARGYDEQYF.

The rearrangement links TRBV4-2 to TRBJ2-7, with D possibly matching TRBD1 (7 bases). The CDR3 loop spans 16 amino acids. Trimming removed 1 base from V and 2 bases from J, with 15 bases in between. The germline gives CDR1 LGHNA, CDR2 YNFKEQ. The CDR3 loop is CASSQAQGGFTYEQYF. The CDR3 nucleotides are TGTGCCAGCAGCCAAGCCCAGGGGGGATTTACCTACGAGCAGTACTTC.

J is TRBJ2-5 and V is TRBV14, with unresolved D. CDR1 and CDR2 from the germline V gene are SGHDN and FVKESK. V shed 3 bases and J shed 1 base, with 12 bases lying between them. The CDR3 is 15 amino acids. DNA for the CDR3: TGTGCCAGCAGCCAGAAGATGAGGTCCCAAGAGACCCAGTACTTC. This sequence encodes CASSQKMRSQETQYF. The variable domain in full, with the rest retrieved from reference TRBV14 and TRBJ2-5, is EAGVTQFPSHSVIEKGQTVTLRCDPISGHDNLYWYRRVMGKEIKFLLHFVKESKQDESGMPNNRFLAERTGGTYSTLKVQPAELEDSGVYFCASSQKMRSQETQYFGPGTRLLVL.

The chain has TRBV27 and TRBJ1-1, with D possibly matching TRBD1 (5 bases). Germline V lookup: CDR1 MNHEY, CDR2 SMNVEV (reference sequence). Trimming pared 8 bases from V and 1 base from J, leaving 20 bases between. The CDR3 is 16 amino acids. The CDR3 DNA reads as TGTGCCAGCTCCCGGGACGGAAGTCAGTGGAACACTGAAGCTTTCTTT. Its translation is CASSRDGSQWNTEAFF.

The rearrangement joins TRBV9 to TRBJ2-2; D ambiguous. Germline CDR1 reads SGDLS; CDR2 reads YYNGEE. Trimming stripped 4 bases from V and 5 bases from J, with 12 bases between. This CDR3 comprises 14 residues. The CDR3 bases are TGTGCCAGCAGCCCCTATCGAAGGACCGGGGAGCTGTTTTTT. It encodes CASSPYRRTGELFF.

Comments on this clone: One junction end disagrees with the germline gene, perhaps due to a read error. The rearrangement links TRBV2 to TRBJ2-2; 7 nucleotides match TRBD1. This CDR3 contains 15 residues. Germline V gene data show CDR1 as SNHLY and CDR2 as FYNNEI. The CDR3 region is CASSEGTANTGELFF. CDR3 DNA sequence: TGTGCCAGCAGCGAAGGGACAGCGAACACCGGGGAGCTGTTTTTT. The entire variable domain, with the rest obtained from reference TRBV2 and TRBJ2-2, is as follows: EPEVTQTPSHQVTQMGQEVILRCVPISNHLYFYWYRQILGQKVEFLVSFYNNEISEKSEIFDDQFSVERPDGSNFTLKIRSTKLEDSAMYFCASSEGTANTGELFFGEGSRLTVL.

The chain couples TRBV7-9 to TRBJ1-4, with unresolved D. Germline values: CDR1 SEHNR, CDR2 FQNEAQ (reference sequence). This CDR3 is built from 14 residues. Trimming took off 3 bases at V and 0 bases at J, with 5 bases between the two ends. This CDR3 is CASSFGATNEKLFF. The CDR3 region has the DNA TGTGCCAGCAGCTTTGGAGCAACTAATGAAAAACTGTTTTTT.

This sequence joins TRBV10-3 and TRBJ2-7; 10 bases are shared with TRBD1. CDR3 length equals 14 residues. The J segment lost 3 bases and the V segment lost 6 bases, leaving 5 bases of the junction unmatched. Germline CDR1 and CDR2: ENHRY and SYGVKD. In DNA, the CDR3 is TGTGCCATCAGAGCCGGGACAGGGGTCTACGAGCAGTACTTC. Translated, it gives CAIRAGTGVYEQYF.

This clone was recorded only once. The chain links TRBV6-2 or TRBV6-3 to TRBJ1-5, with unresolved D. Trimming took 4 bases from V and 3 from J, leaving 10 bases between them. The CDR3 consists of 14 residues. CDR1 and CDR2 (germline): MNHEY, SVGEGT. The CDR3 spells CASSLRVSNQPQHF. The CDR3 bases are TGTGCCAGCAGTTTGAGGGTTTCCAATCAGCCCCAGCATTTT.

The chain carries TRBV15 and TRBJ1-5, with 7 nucleotides matching TRBD1. In germline, CDR1 is LNHNV, CDR2 YYDKDF (reference sequence). The CDR3 has 14 amino acids. V was clipped by 3 bases and J by 9 bases; unmatched bases: 8. CDR3 amino acids: CATSSRQGGGPQHF. The CDR3, as DNA: TGTGCCACCAGCAGTAGACAGGGAGGAGGGCCCCAGCATTTT.